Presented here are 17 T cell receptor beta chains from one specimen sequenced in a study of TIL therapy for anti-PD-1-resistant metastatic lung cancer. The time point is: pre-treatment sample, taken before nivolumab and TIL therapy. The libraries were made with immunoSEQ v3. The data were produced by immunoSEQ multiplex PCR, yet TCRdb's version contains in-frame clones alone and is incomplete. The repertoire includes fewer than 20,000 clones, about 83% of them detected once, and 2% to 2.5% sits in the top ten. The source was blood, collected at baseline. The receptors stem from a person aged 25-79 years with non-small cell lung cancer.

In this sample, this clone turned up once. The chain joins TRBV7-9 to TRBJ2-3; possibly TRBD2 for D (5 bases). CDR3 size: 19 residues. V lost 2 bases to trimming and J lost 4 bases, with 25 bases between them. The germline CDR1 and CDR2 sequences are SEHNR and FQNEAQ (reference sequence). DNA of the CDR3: TGTGCCAGCAGCTTAAAGGCTGGACTGGGAACGGAGACGGCAGATACGCAGTATTTT. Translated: CASSLKAGLGTETADTQYF.

This chain's CDR3 is CASSLLAGAGDTQYF. In nucleotides, the CDR3 is TGTGCCAGCAGTCTCCTAGCGGGGGCGGGAGATACGCAGTATTTT. The chain employs TRBV6-6 and TRBJ2-3; 10 bases agree with TRBD2. Germline lookup yields CDR1 MNHNY and CDR2 SVGAGI (reference sequence). Trimming at V came to 5 bases and at J to 5 bases, leaving 7 bases not matched to a gene. The CDR3 is 15 residues long.

In nucleotides, the CDR3 is TGTGCCAGCAGCTTGGTCGGGACAGGGGCGGATGGCTACACCTTC. Encoded protein: CASSLVGTGADGYTF. The rearrangement uses TRBV5-5 and TRBJ1-2; TRBD1 matches at 10 bases. Germline CDR1 is SGHKS and CDR2 is YYEKEE (reference sequence). After removal of 0 bases from V and 6 bases from J, the junction contained 5 bases not matched to a gene. This CDR3 has 15 amino acids.

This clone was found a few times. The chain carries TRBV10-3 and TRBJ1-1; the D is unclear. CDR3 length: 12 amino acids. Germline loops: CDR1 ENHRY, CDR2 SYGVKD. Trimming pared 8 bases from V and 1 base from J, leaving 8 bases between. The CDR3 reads CAIGAKNTEAFF. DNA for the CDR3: TGTGCCATCGGAGCGAAGAACACTGAAGCTTTCTTT.

DNA for the CDR3: TGTGCCAGCAACAGGGGTTCCTATAATTCACCCCTCCACTTT. This sequence encodes CASNRGSYNSPLHF. J is TRBJ1-6 and V is TRBV6-1; 7 bases are shared with TRBD1. V trimming: 7 bases; J trimming: 1 base; junction bases outside the gene matches: 1. The CDR3 runs 14 residues. Germline lookup yields CDR1 MNHNS and CDR2 SASEGT.

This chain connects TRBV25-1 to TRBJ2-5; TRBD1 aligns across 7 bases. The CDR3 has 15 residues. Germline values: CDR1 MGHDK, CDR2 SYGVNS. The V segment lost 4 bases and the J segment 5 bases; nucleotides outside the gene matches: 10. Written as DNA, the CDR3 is TGTGCCAGCAGTGCCCGACAGGGTGAGGCGGAGACCCAGTACTTC. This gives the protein CASSARQGEAETQYF.

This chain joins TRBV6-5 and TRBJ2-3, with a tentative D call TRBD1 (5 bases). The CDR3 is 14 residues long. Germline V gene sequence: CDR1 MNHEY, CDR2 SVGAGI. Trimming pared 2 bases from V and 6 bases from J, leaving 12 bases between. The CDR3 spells CASSYAQGWDTQYF. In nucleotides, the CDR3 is TGTGCCAGCAGTTACGCCCAGGGCTGGGATACGCAGTATTTT.

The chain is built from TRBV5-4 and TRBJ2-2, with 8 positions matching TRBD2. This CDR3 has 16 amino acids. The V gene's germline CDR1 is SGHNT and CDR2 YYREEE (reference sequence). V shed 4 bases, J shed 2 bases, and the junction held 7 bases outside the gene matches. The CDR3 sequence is CASSPGGTHNTGELFF. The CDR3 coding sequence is TGTGCCAGCAGCCCGGGGGGGACCCACAACACCGGGGAGCTGTTTTTT.

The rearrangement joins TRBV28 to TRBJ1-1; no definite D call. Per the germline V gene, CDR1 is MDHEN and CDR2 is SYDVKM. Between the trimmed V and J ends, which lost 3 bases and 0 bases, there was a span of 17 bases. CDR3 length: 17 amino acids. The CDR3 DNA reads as TGTGCCAGCAGTTTGGGAGGTTGGCCAAACATGAACACTGAAGCTTTCTTT. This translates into CASSLGGWPNMNTEAFF.

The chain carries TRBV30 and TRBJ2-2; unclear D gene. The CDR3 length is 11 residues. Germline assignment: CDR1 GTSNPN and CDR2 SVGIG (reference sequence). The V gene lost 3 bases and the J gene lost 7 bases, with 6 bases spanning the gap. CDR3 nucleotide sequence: TGTGCCTGGAGGGGTATCGGGGAGCTGTTTTTT. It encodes CAWRGIGELFF.

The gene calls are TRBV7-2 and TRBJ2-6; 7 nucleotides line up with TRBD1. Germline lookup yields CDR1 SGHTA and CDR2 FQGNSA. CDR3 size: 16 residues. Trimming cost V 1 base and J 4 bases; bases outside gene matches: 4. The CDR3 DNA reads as TGTGCCAGCAGCTTAGTTGGGACAGCCGGGGCCAACGTCCTGACTTTC. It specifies CASSLVGTAGANVLTF.

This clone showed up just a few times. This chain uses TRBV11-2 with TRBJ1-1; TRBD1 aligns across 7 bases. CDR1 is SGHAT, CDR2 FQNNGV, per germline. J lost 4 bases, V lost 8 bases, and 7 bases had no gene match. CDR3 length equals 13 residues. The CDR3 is CASQTGMITEAFF. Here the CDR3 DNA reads TGTGCCAGCCAGACAGGGATGATCACTGAAGCTTTCTTT.

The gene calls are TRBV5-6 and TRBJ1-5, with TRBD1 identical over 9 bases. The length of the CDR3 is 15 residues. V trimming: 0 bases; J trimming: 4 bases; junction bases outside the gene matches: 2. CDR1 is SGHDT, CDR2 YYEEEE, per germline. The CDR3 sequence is CASSLGDRVNQPQHF. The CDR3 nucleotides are TGTGCCAGCAGCTTGGGGGACAGGGTAAATCAGCCCCAGCATTTT.

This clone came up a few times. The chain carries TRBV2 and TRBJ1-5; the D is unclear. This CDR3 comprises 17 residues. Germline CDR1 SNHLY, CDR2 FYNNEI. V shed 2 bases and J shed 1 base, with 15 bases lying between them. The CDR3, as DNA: TGTGCCAGCAGTGAAAGCATTGTGGGTCAGAGCAATCAGCCCCAGCATTTT. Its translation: CASSESIVGQSNQPQHF.

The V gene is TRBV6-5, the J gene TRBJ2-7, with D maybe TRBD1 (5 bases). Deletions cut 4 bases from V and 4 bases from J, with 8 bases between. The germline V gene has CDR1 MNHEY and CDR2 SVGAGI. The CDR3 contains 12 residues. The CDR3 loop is CASSSSGYEQYF. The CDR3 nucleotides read TGTGCCAGCAGTTCTTCAGGGTACGAGCAGTACTTC.

The CDR3 coding sequence is TGCGCCAGCAGCCAAGAGGAGGGCTACGAGCAGTACTTC. It yields the protein CASSQEEGYEQYF. The gene calls are TRBV4-3 and TRBJ2-7, with D possibly TRBD2 on 6 matching bases. V lost 0 bases and J 3 bases, leaving 6 bases between the germline ends. Germline values: CDR1 LGHNA, CDR2 YSLEER. The CDR3 is made up of 13 amino acids.

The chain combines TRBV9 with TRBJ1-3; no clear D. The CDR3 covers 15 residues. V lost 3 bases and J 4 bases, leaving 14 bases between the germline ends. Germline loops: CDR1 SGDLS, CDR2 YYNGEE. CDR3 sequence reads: CASSAWSPGGNTIYF. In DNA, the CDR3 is TGTGCCAGCAGCGCCTGGTCCCCCGGAGGAAACACCATATATTTT.